A selection of T cell receptor beta chains follows, all from one sample in a study of cytomegalovirus exposure and HLA in healthy donors. The assay was immunoSEQ multiplex PCR, and TCRdb's table has in-frame clones only and misses some. The data contain 190,000 or so clones, 83% of them seen just once; the ten biggest clones take up around 1.5%. Sequenced material: PBMCs. Receptors originate from a man in his fifties or sixties in good health and CMV-seronegative. CDR3s include the opening cysteine and the closing phenylalanine or tryptophan. Fields, in order: D gene, clone size, V gene, J gene, CDR3 protein, CDR3 DNA. The D gene is left open where the match is weak. A row's size may be missing; if present it is once, few, many or a size class.

TRBD1	-	TRBV11-2	TRBJ2-3	CASRDRGTDTQYF	TGTGCCAGCAGGGACAGGGGGACAGATACGCAGTATTTT
TRBD1	few	TRBV5-1	TRBJ2-7	CASSFRPGQGRVQAYEQYF	TGCGCCAGCAGCTTTCGCCCGGGACAGGGGCGCGTACAGGCCTACGAGCAGTACTTC
-	-	TRBV7-3	TRBJ1-1	CASSARDQGEAFF	TGTGCCAGCAGCGCCCGAGACCAGGGGGAAGCTTTCTTT
TRBD2	-	TRBV5-1	TRBJ2-3	CASSSGTTTDTQYF	TGCGCCAGCAGCTCGGGGACTACCACAGATACGCAGTATTTT
TRBD1	-	TRBV7-9	TRBJ1-6	CASSFVRGQGGSPLHF	TGTGCCAGCAGCTTCGTTAGGGGACAGGGGGGCTCACCCCTCCACTTT
TRBD1	-	TRBV11-2	TRBJ1-1	CASSTPPDRGTVGTEAFF	TGTGCCAGCAGCACACCACCAGACAGGGGTACCGTAGGGACTGAAGCTTTCTTT
TRBD2	once	TRBV18	TRBJ2-4	CASSPPLAGGTNIQYF	TGTGCCAGCTCACCGCCACTAGCGGGGGGAACAAACATTCAGTACTTC
TRBD2	-	TRBV10-3	TRBJ2-3	CAIGTSGGSTDTQYF	TGTGCCATCGGGACTAGCGGGGGGTCCACAGATACGCAGTATTTT
-	-	TRBV28	TRBJ2-1	CASSFGSNEQFF	TGTGCCAGCAGTTTCGGTAGCAATGAGCAGTTCTTC
TRBD2	-	TRBV7-3	TRBJ2-3	CASFTRGTSGWEDTDTQYF	TGTGCCAGCTTTACCCGAGGGACTAGCGGATGGGAGGACACAGATACGCAGTATTTT
-	-	TRBV18	TRBJ2-5	CASSPPGAPTWETQYF	TGTGCCAGCTCACCACCGGGGGCCCCGACGTGGGAGACCCAGTACTTC
TRBD2	-	TRBV11-2	TRBJ2-7	CASSLRLAVSYEQYF	TGTGCCAGCAGCCTGAGACTAGCGGTCTCCTACGAGCAGTACTTC
-	-	TRBV27	TRBJ2-1	CASSLIQRTVIYNEQFF	TGTGCCAGCAGTTTAATCCAGCGGACAGTCATCTACAATGAGCAGTTCTTC
TRBD1	-	TRBV27	TRBJ1-3	CASSLPPADRGGGNTIYF	TGTGCCAGCAGTTTACCGCCGGCGGACAGGGGGGGCGGAAACACCATATATTTT
-	-	TRBV5-8	TRBJ1-6	CASSLMSSNSPLHF	TGTGCCAGCAGCTTGATGTCATCAAATTCACCCCTCCACTTT
TRBD1	-	TRBV5-1	TRBJ1-3	CASSRGQGAAGNTIYF	TGCGCCAGCAGCCGGGGACAGGGGGCGGCAGGAAACACCATATATTTT
TRBD1	-	TRBV5-6	TRBJ2-3	CASSTRTGDTDTQYF	TGTGCCAGCAGCACCCGGACAGGGGACACAGATACGCAGTATTTT
TRBD1	-	TRBV5-8	TRBJ2-2	CASSLSGGHSNTGELFF	TGTGCCAGCAGCTTGTCAGGGGGACATTCGAACACCGGGGAGCTGTTTTTT
TRBD1	-	TRBV7-3	TRBJ2-2	CASSSGQGNTGELFF	TGTGCCAGCAGCTCAGGACAGGGGAACACCGGGGAGCTGTTTTTT
TRBD1	-	TRBV11-1	TRBJ2-7	CASSTGQVNEQYF	TGTGCCAGCAGCACAGGACAGGTCAACGAGCAGTACTTC
TRBD2	-	TRBV28	TRBJ2-7	CASSSQIGTSGNYEQYF	TGTGCCAGCAGTTCTCAAATCGGGACTAGCGGGAACTACGAGCAGTACTTC
TRBD2	-	TRBV19	TRBJ2-7	CAPDPGLAGGHLPYEQYF	TGTGCCCCTGACCCCGGACTAGCGGGGGGCCACTTACCCTACGAGCAGTACTTC